This record looks at one T cell receptor (beta chain) sequence and its context. Per the study methods: Reference gene primer amplification gave nucleated cell count estimates. Only in-frame clones appear in the TCRdb table, and some are missing; sequencing was by immunoSEQ multiplex PCR. The D gene and trimming were derived from the DNA, and the V and J assignments and clone size from that table. The table has 250,000 to 350,000 clones, approximately 85% seen once. The data belong to a study of blood T cell repertoires in COVID-19. Study information: Samples of COVID-19 (acute and convalescent) were obtained from the United States, Italy and Spain. PBMCs, B-cell-depleted T cells, or T cells were the source of the cDNA or gDNA that made up the material.

Unmatched junction bases numbered 16, after V lost 5 bases and J lost 7 bases. CDR1 SGHTA and CDR2 FQGTGA come from the germline V gene. This CDR3 comprises 17 residues. What the recovered Cohort 3 donors had was two negative PCRs, clearance, or symptom resolution. The sequence was collected from a woman in her 30s who had recovered from COVID-19. Sequencing was carried out using PBMCs or T cells enriched from blood (not recorded which). The V gene is TRBV7-3, the J gene TRBJ1-1; 10 nucleotides match TRBD1. The CDR3 DNA follows: TGTGCCAGCAGCATAAGTTTGGTGACAGGGGGCAAGGGTGAAGCTTTCTTT. Translating it yields CASSISLVTGGKGEAFF.